Following are 19 T cell receptor beta chains from one sample sequenced in a study of blood T cells in healthy people across ages. A sample-barcoded 5' primer and a J-beta primer mix were used in a second PCR of about 6 to 11 cycles. TCRdb re-called the 5' RACE reads through MiXCR, storing one row per CDR3 protein. The sample carries about 640,000 distinct CDR3 sequences, about 28% recorded once. The material sequenced was blood. The source of these receptors is a woman aged 80 or over in good health.

This clonotype was seen only a few times. The chain couples TRBV30 to TRBJ1-2; possible D gene TRBD1, 5 bases. Trimming removed 5 bases at V and 8 bases at J, with 18 bases between. This CDR3 is built from 13 residues. Germline-derived CDR1 and CDR2 are GTSNPN and SVGIG (reference sequence). CDR3 bases: TGTGCCTGGGGACGGCAGGGCGCTAACGGCTACACCTTC. It codes for CAWGRQGANGYTF.

This chain connects TRBV7-8 to TRBJ2-6; possible D gene TRBD2, 6 bases. Trimming pared 2 bases from V and 0 bases from J, leaving 20 bases between. Germline V gives CDR1 SGHVS, CDR2 FQNEAQ. The CDR3 has 20 residues. The CDR3 region is CASSLLGGRLSDSGANVLTF. The CDR3 nucleotides are TGTGCCAGCAGCTTATTGGGAGGACGCCTAAGTGACTCTGGGGCCAACGTCCTGACTTTC. Full variable domain (outside the CDR3, taken from reference TRBV7-8 and TRBJ2-6): GAGVSQSPRYKVAKRGQDVALRCDPISGHVSLFWYQQALGQGPEFLTYFQNEAQLDKSGLPSDRFFAERPEGSVSTLKIQRTQQEDSAVYLCASSLLGGRLSDSGANVLTFGAGSRLTVL.

This clonotype was recorded many times. The gene calls are TRBV9 and TRBJ2-6; the match to TRBD2 covers 8 bases. This CDR3 has 18 amino acids. The V and J ends lost 0 bases and 0 bases, in that order; junction bases with no gene match: 5. In germline, CDR1 is SGDLS, CDR2 YYNGEE. The DNA of the CDR3 is TGTGCCAGCAGCGTAGCGAGCGGGGGCCCCTCTGGGGCCAACGTCCTGACTTTC. Translated, it gives CASSVASGGPSGANVLTF.

This clonotype was seen ten or more times. The chain couples TRBV20-1 to TRBJ2-7, with a tentative D call TRBD2 (6 bases). The CDR3 is made up of 13 amino acids. The V gene lost 4 bases and the J gene lost 4 bases, with 14 bases spanning the gap. From germline, CDR1 is DFQATT and CDR2 SNEGSKA (reference sequence). CDR3 nucleotides: TGCAGTGCTATCGGAGGGAACGGTTACGAGCAGTACTTC. It specifies CSAIGGNGYEQYF.

The V and J genes are TRBV11-2 and TRBJ2-7; 15 bases fit TRBD2. With V trimmed by 5 bases and J by 0 bases, 8 bases remained unmatched. Germline V gene lookup returns CDR1 SGHAT and CDR2 FQNNGV. The CDR3 has 18 amino acids. The CDR3 coding sequence is TGTGCCAGCAGCATCGGGACTAGCGGGGGGCTCCCCTCCTACGAGCAGTACTTC. Translation: CASSIGTSGGLPSYEQYF.

This clonotype was found many times. The chain employs TRBV7-2 and TRBJ1-2, with a possible D match to TRBD1 (6 bases). Germline CDR1 reads SGHTA; CDR2 reads FQGNSA. This CDR3 is built from 12 residues. Trimming pared 5 bases from V and 8 bases from J, leaving 12 bases between. CDR3 coding DNA: TGTGCCAGCAGCCTCCAGGGGAGAGGCTACACCTTC. Its protein product is CASSLQGRGYTF. Complete variable domain (other parts from reference TRBV7-2 and TRBJ1-2): GAGVSQSPSNKVTEKGKDVELRCDPISGHTALYWYRQSLGQGLEFLIYFQGNSAPDKSGLPSDRFSAERTGGSVSTLTIQRTQQEDSAVYLCASSLQGRGYTFGSGTRLTVV.

The rearrangement joins TRBV2 to TRBJ2-1; D might be TRBD2 (5 bases). CDR1 is SNHLY and CDR2 is FYNNEI in the germline V gene. The V and J ends lost 4 bases and 13 bases respectively, with 14 bases between them. This CDR3 is 12 amino acids long. The CDR3: CASSVYKDYQFF. The CDR3 DNA follows: TGTGCCAGCAGTGTATACAAAGACTATCAGTTCTTC. The full variable domain, in which reference TRBV2 and TRBJ2-1 provide the parts outside the CDR3, is EPEVTQTPSHQVTQMGQEVILRCVPISNHLYFYWYRQILGQKVEFLVSFYNNEISEKSEIFDDQFSVERPDGSNFTLKIRSTKLEDSAMYFCASSVYKDYQFFGPGTRLTVL.

In this sample, this clonotype turned up many times. A read error may be the cause here, since a much bigger clone is one base away. The V and J genes are TRBV2 and TRBJ2-7; unclear D gene. Trimming shortened V by 6 bases and J by 6 bases, and 12 bases separated the two germline ends. The CDR3 is made up of 12 amino acids. CDR1 SNHLY and CDR2 FYNNEI come from the germline V gene. The CDR3 nucleotides read TGTGCCAGCAGGCCAGCAGGCTTCGAGCAGTACTTC. The encoded protein is CASRPAGFEQYF.

V gene TRBV3-1 combines with J gene TRBJ2-3; perhaps TRBD1 as D (5 bases). The CDR3 length is 15 residues. V lost 4 bases and J lost 4, with 15 bases in between. Germline V gives CDR1 LGHDT, CDR2 YNNKEL (reference sequence). The CDR3 loop is CASSLNGAKADTQYF. The CDR3 coding sequence is TGTGCCAGCAGCCTAAATGGGGCGAAGGCAGATACGCAGTATTTT.

As regards this clonotype: A much more abundant neighbour one base away suggests this may be a read error. The chain links TRBV7-9 to TRBJ2-1; 9 bases line up with TRBD1. This CDR3 region has 15 residues. Germline assignment: CDR1 SEHNR and CDR2 FQNEAQ (reference sequence). J lost 8 bases, V lost 5 bases, and 10 bases had no gene match. CDR3 region: CASSQGTGTKHEQFF. In DNA, the CDR3 is TGTGCCAGCAGCCAAGGGACAGGGACAAAGCATGAGCAGTTCTTC.

The gene calls are TRBV6-5 and TRBJ1-5; 7 bases are a match to TRBD1. Trimming took 6 bases from V and 3 from J; bases not matched to a gene: 5. Germline V CDR1 and CDR2: MNHEY, SVGAGI. CDR3 length: 14 amino acids. The CDR3 DNA is TGTGCCAGCAGAAAGACAGGGTTCAATCAGCCCCAGCATTTT. This encodes CASRKTGFNQPQHF.

This chain connects TRBV5-1 to TRBJ2-3, with TRBD1 identical over 10 bases. The CDR3 is 14 amino acids. Looked up from germline, CDR1 is SGHRS and CDR2 is YFSETQ. The V gene end was trimmed by 3 bases and the J gene end by 6 bases; junction bases not matched to a gene: 4. CDR3 nucleotides: TGCGCCAGCAGCTCGGACAGGGGGGAGGATACGCAGTATTTT. Protein: CASSSDRGEDTQYF.

About this clonotype: A single base separates this from a much larger clone, so it may be a read error. The chain combines TRBV27 with TRBJ2-5; D ambiguous. Germline values: CDR1 MNHEY, CDR2 SMNVEV (reference sequence). The CDR3 covers 13 residues. The CDR3 bases are TGTGCCAGCAGTTTATCTTCCCAAGAGTCCCAGTACTTC. Protein product: CASSLSSQESQYF.

This clonotype was found many times. J is TRBJ1-5 and V is TRBV2; tentatively, D is TRBD1 (5 bases). Trimming shortened V by 7 bases and J by 2 bases, and 9 bases separated the two germline ends. The germline V gene has CDR1 SNHLY and CDR2 FYNNEI. This CDR3 spans 13 amino acids. CDR3 loop: CASMGEGNQPQHF. The DNA of the CDR3 is TGTGCCAGCATGGGGGAGGGCAATCAGCCCCAGCATTTT.

The CDR3 protein is CSATENTEAFF. DNA for the CDR3: TGCAGTGCTACAGAGAACACTGAAGCTTTCTTT. The chain links TRBV20-1 to TRBJ1-1, with D hard to call. The CDR3 sequence is 11 residues long. The V gene lost 4 bases and the J gene lost 1 base, with 4 bases spanning the gap. CDR1 is DFQATT and CDR2 is SNEGSKA in the germline V gene (reference sequence).

The chain couples TRBV7-2 to TRBJ1-2, with D perhaps TRBD1 (6 bases). The CDR3 consists of 13 residues. The V and J ends lost 4 bases and 4 bases respectively, with 10 bases between them. Germline values: CDR1 SGHTA, CDR2 FQGNSA. CDR3 nucleotides: TGTGCCAGCAGCTACGGACAGCCCTATGGCTACACCTTC. This encodes CASSYGQPYGYTF.

CDR3 loop: CASSGGLAEETQYF. The CDR3 region has the DNA TGTGCCAGTAGCGGGGGTTTGGCGGAGGAGACCCAGTACTTC. The chain joins TRBV7-2 to TRBJ2-5, with 9 bases aligning to TRBD2. This CDR3 has 14 amino acids. The trim removed 9 bases at V and 5 bases at J, leaving 10 bases unmatched. The V gene's germline CDR1 is SGHTA and CDR2 FQGNSA.

Regarding this clonotype: The junction departs from the called germline gene at one end, perhaps through a read error. V and J are TRBV6-1 and TRBJ2-6; 9 nucleotides align to TRBD1. The CDR3 has 19 residues. From germline, CDR1 is MNHNS and CDR2 SASEGT. The chain's CDR3 is CASTVPPGQGNTGANVPTF. The CDR3 DNA is TGTGCCAGCACCGTTCCTCCGGGACAGGGTAATACTGGGGCCAATGTCCCGACTTTC.

This chain connects TRBV20-1 to TRBJ1-3; D remains ambiguous. The CDR3 contains 15 residues. Per the germline V gene, CDR1 is DFQATT and CDR2 is SNEGSKA (reference sequence). Trimming took off 0 bases at V and 0 bases at J, with 9 bases between the two ends. CDR3 region: CSARDEVPSGNTIYF. Here the CDR3 DNA reads TGCAGTGCTAGAGATGAAGTACCCTCTGGAAACACCATATATTTT.